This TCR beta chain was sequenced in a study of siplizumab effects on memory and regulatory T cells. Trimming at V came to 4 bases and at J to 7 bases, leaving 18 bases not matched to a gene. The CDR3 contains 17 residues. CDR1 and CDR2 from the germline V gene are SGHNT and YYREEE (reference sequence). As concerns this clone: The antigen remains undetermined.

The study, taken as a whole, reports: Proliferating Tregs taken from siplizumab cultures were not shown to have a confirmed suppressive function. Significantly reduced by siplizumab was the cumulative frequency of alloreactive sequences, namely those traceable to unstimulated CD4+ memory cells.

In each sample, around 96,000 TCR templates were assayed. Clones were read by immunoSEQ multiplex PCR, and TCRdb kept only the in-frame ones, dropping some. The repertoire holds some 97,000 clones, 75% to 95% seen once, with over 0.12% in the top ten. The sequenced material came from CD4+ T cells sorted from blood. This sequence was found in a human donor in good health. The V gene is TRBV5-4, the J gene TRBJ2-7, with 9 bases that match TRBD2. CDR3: CASSPGGSGGPGGEQYF. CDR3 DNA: TGTGCCAGCAGCCCTGGTGGTAGCGGGGGCCCGGGAGGGGAGCAGTACTTC.